Below, 25 T cell receptor beta chains from the same sample are listed, as sequenced in a study of blood T cell repertoires in COVID-19. Profiled with immunoSEQ multiplex PCR; TCRdb holds only in-frame clones, not every one. The table lists around 130,000 clones, around 86% of them singletons. The source material was peripheral blood. The receptors come from a man in his forties or fifties with active or convalescent COVID-19.

The chain has TRBV30 and TRBJ1-5; D is uncertain. V dropped 0 bases and J dropped 5 bases, with 11 bases sitting between them. CDR3 length: 14 amino acids. From germline, CDR1 is GTSNPN and CDR2 SVGIG (reference sequence). The CDR3 sequence is CAWSVRGGYQPQHF. The CDR3 region has the DNA TGTGCCTGGAGTGTACGGGGAGGGTATCAGCCCCAGCATTTT.

This clone showed up just once. The chain couples TRBV9 to TRBJ2-5; maybe TRBD2 (6 bases). This CDR3 comprises 14 residues. Per germline, CDR1 SGDLS and CDR2 YYNGEE. Trimming took 6 bases from V and 5 from J, leaving 17 bases between them. The CDR3 bases are TGTGCCAGCACCCGTCGAGGCGGGGAGGAGACCCAGTACTTC. Translating it yields CASTRRGGEETQYF.

The chain is built from TRBV29-1 and TRBJ2-3; D possibly corresponds to TRBD2 (7 bases). The CDR3 is made up of 14 amino acids. Germline loops: CDR1 SQVTM, CDR2 ANQGSEA. V dropped 3 bases and J dropped 4 bases, with 14 bases sitting between them. As DNA, the CDR3 is TGCAGCGTTGAGGTCGGGGGGCCCTCAGATACGCAGTATTTT. Its protein is CSVEVGGPSDTQYF.

This clone was detected a few times. The chain uses TRBV7-9 and TRBJ1-6, with TRBD1 identical over 7 bases. The CDR3 is 14 amino acids. CDR1 SEHNR and CDR2 FQNEAQ come from the germline V gene (reference sequence). Unmatched junction bases numbered 3, after V lost 5 bases and J lost 5 bases. CDR3: CASSRDSNNSPLHF. The CDR3, as DNA: TGTGCCAGCAGCCGGGACAGCAATAATTCACCCCTCCACTTT.

V usage is TRBV7-6 and J usage is TRBJ2-1; TRBD1 agrees at 8 bases. V was pared by 3 bases and J by 4 bases, with 5 bases of the junction left unmatched. The CDR3 is 15 residues long. Germline V CDR1 and CDR2: SGHVS, FNYEAQ. In DNA form, the CDR3 reads TGTGCCAGCAGCTTGCAAACAGGGGGATACAATGAGCAGTTCTTC. Protein sequence: CASSLQTGGYNEQFF.

The V gene is TRBV19, the J gene TRBJ2-3; 9 bases are a match to TRBD1. The CDR3 totals 16 residues. Trimming took 2 bases from V and 5 from J; bases not matched to a gene: 8. The V gene's germline CDR1 is LNHDA and CDR2 SQIVND (reference sequence). DNA of the CDR3: TGTGCCAGTAGTATATGGTCTGGACAGGGGATAGATACGCAGTATTTT. This gives the protein CASSIWSGQGIDTQYF. The full variable domain, its missing parts supplied by reference TRBV19 and TRBJ2-3, is DGGITQSPKYLFRKEGQNVTLSCEQNLNHDAMYWYRQDPGQGLRLIYYSQIVNDFQKGDIAEGYSVSREKKESFPLTVTSAQKNPTAFYLCASSIWSGQGIDTQYFGPGTRLTVL.

The rearrangement uses TRBV18 and TRBJ1-1, with D perhaps matching TRBD1 (6 bases). In germline, CDR1 is KGHSH, CDR2 LQKENI. V lost 3 bases and J 3 bases, leaving 14 bases between the germline ends. This CDR3 is built from 15 residues. The CDR3 bases are TGTGCCAGCTCACCCCGACAGGTGGCGGACACTGAAGCTTTCTTT. It yields the protein CASSPRQVADTEAFF.

The CDR3 reads CASSQLSGGESNEQFF. As DNA, the CDR3 is TGTGCCAGCAGCCAGCTTAGCGGGGGCGAATCCAATGAGCAGTTCTTC. This rearrangement joins TRBV7-3 to TRBJ2-1; 9 bases align to TRBD2. Per the germline V gene, CDR1 is SGHTA and CDR2 is FQGTGA. J gave up 6 bases and V 5 bases, and 11 bases lay outside the gene matches. The CDR3 has 16 residues.

This clone has more than one count but fewer than ten. The chain recombines TRBV10-1 with TRBJ2-1; no clear D. The CDR3 runs to 14 residues. CDR1 and CDR2 (germline): WNHNN, SYGVQD (reference sequence). The V and J ends lost 8 bases and 0 bases respectively, with 11 bases between them. The DNA of the CDR3 is TGCGCCAGCTCCTCACTAAACTCCTACAATGAGCAGTTCTTC. This encodes CASSSLNSYNEQFF.

This chain uses TRBV6-5 with TRBJ1-6; no definite D call. The V end was cut by 6 bases, the J end by 2 bases, with 11 bases between. The CDR3 extends over 15 amino acids. Looked up from germline, CDR1 is MNHEY and CDR2 is SVGAGI. CDR3 sequence: CASSAGLPYNSPLHF. DNA for the CDR3: TGTGCCAGCAGCGCCGGACTACCCTATAATTCACCCCTCCACTTT.

V gene TRBV5-1 combines with J gene TRBJ1-6; the D is unclear. The V gene lost 4 bases and the J gene lost 6 bases, with 23 bases spanning the gap. Germline V gives CDR1 SGHRS, CDR2 YFSETQ. The CDR3 is 18 amino acids. The CDR3 reads CASSPGFEGYQTNSPLHF. CDR3 bases: TGCGCCAGCAGCCCGGGATTTGAAGGTTATCAAACTAATTCACCCCTCCACTTT. Complete variable domain (other parts from reference TRBV5-1 and TRBJ1-6): KAGVTQTPRYLIKTRGQQVTLSCSPISGHRSVSWYQQTPGQGLQFLFEYFSETQRNKGNFPGRFSGRQFSNSRSEMNVSTLELGDSALYLCASSPGFEGYQTNSPLHFGNGTRLTVT.

This clone came up once. The rearrangement links TRBV7-8 to TRBJ2-7; 7 bases are shared with TRBD1. This CDR3 is 14 amino acids long. V gave up 1 base and J gave up 2 bases; unmatched junction bases: 2. Germline lookup yields CDR1 SGHVS and CDR2 FQNEAQ. The CDR3 DNA sequence: TGTGCCAGCAGCTTAGTCAGGGGGACCTACGAGCAGTACTTC. Translated: CASSLVRGTYEQYF.

The chain is built from TRBV9 and TRBJ2-7; possibly TRBD2 for D (5 bases). The CDR3 covers 13 residues. Per germline, CDR1 SGDLS and CDR2 YYNGEE. Trimming shortened V by 6 bases and J by 0 bases, and 10 bases separated the two germline ends. For the CDR3, the DNA is TGTGCCAGCAACAACGGGGACTCCTACGAGCAGTACTTC. It codes for CASNNGDSYEQYF. Full variable domain (rest looked up from reference TRBV9 and TRBJ2-7): DSGVTQTPKHLITATGQRVTLRCSPRSGDLSVYWYQQSLDQGLQFLIQYYNGEERAKGNILERFSAQQFPDLHSELNLSSLELGDSALYFCASNNGDSYEQYFGPGTRLTVT.

This sequence joins TRBV5-1 and TRBJ1-3, with unresolved D. In germline, CDR1 is SGHRS, CDR2 YFSETQ. Trimming removed 0 bases at V and 0 bases at J, with 10 bases between. CDR3 length: 16 residues. As DNA, the CDR3 is TGCGCCAGCAGCTTGGGTGGCGGGGACTCTGGAAACACCATATATTTT. This translates into CASSLGGGDSGNTIYF.

A single count supports this clone. The chain combines TRBV12-3 or TRBV12-4 with TRBJ1-1, with TRBD1 as a possible D gene (5 bases). The CDR3 is made up of 12 amino acids. Trimming left V 8 bases short and J 10 bases short, with 17 bases between. The CDR3 nucleotides are TGTGCCAGCCGCGCCGGGGGGAGGTTAGCTTTCTTT. Translating it yields CASRAGGRLAFF.

The gene calls are TRBV29-1 and TRBJ1-1; 7 bases are a match to TRBD1. V shed 7 bases and J 7 bases; nucleotides not matched to a gene: 9. CDR3 length: 12 amino acids. Germline V lookup: CDR1 SQVTM, CDR2 ANQGSEA. The CDR3 spells CSGVRTGLEAFF. The CDR3 coding sequence is TGCAGCGGGGTTCGGACAGGCCTTGAAGCTTTCTTT.

The rearrangement joins TRBV29-1 to TRBJ2-5; D possibly corresponds to TRBD1 (6 bases). The ends were cut back, 8 bases at V and 4 bases at J, with 17 bases in the middle. Germline CDR1 is SQVTM and CDR2 is ANQGSEA. The CDR3 has 13 residues. DNA for the CDR3: TGCAGCATCAGGGGCCTAACGGGAGAGACCCAGTACTTC. It is translated as CSIRGLTGETQYF. The full variable domain, with the rest looked up from reference TRBV29-1 and TRBJ2-5, is SAVISQKPSRDICQRGTSLTIQCQVDSQVTMMFWYRQQPGQSLTLIATANQGSEATYESGFVIDKFPISRPNLTFSTLTVSNMSPEDSSIYLCSIRGLTGETQYFGPGTRLLVL.

The V and J genes are TRBV14 and TRBJ2-1, with 7 bases matching TRBD1. This CDR3 is built from 16 residues. Germline trimming cut 4 bases from V and 6 bases from J; bases unmatched to any gene: 12. Per germline, CDR1 SGHDN and CDR2 FVKESK. The CDR3 nucleotides are TGTGCCAGCAGCCCCGGATTTAGGGGGCAGGGCAATGAGCAGTTCTTC. It codes for CASSPGFRGQGNEQFF.

V and J are TRBV5-6 and TRBJ1-2, with no clear D. Germline CDR1 reads SGHDT; CDR2 reads YYEEEE. Trimming pared 4 bases from V and 2 bases from J, leaving 12 bases between. This CDR3 spans 14 amino acids. The CDR3 DNA reads TGTGCCAGCAGCCGAGGGCATGGCAACTATGGCTACACCTTC. Its translation: CASSRGHGNYGYTF.

The V and J genes are TRBV5-1 and TRBJ1-4; 9 bases line up with TRBD1. The length of the CDR3 is 16 residues. CDR1 and CDR2 from the germline V gene are SGHRS and YFSETQ. Germline trimming cut 0 bases from V and 7 bases from J; bases unmatched to any gene: 7. The CDR3 bases are TGCGCCAGCAGCTTGGGGGACAGGGAAGGTACTGAAAAACTGTTTTTT. It yields the protein CASSLGDREGTEKLFF.

This clone was counted only a few times. The gene calls are TRBV18 and TRBJ2-1, with 7 bases identical to TRBD1. The junction had 4 bases not matched to a gene; V was cut back by 6 bases and J by 5 bases. Germline V gene sequence: CDR1 KGHSH, CDR2 LQKENI. The CDR3 is 13 amino acids. CDR3 sequence: CASSDRANNEQFF. The DNA for the CDR3 is TGTGCCAGCTCCGACAGGGCTAACAATGAGCAGTTCTTC.

Only a few counts were recorded for this clone. The rearrangement joins TRBV10-2 to TRBJ2-5; the D gene is possibly TRBD2 (6 bases). The CDR3 is 13 residues long. Germline V gives CDR1 WSHSY, CDR2 SAAADI. V lost 6 bases, J lost 4 bases, and 12 bases lay in between. The CDR3 coding sequence is TGCGCCAGCAGGAGGACGCGGGGAGAGACCCAGTACTTC. This encodes CASRRTRGETQYF.

This chain joins TRBV24-1 and TRBJ2-1; 9 positions match TRBD1. The CDR3 sequence is 15 residues long. With V trimmed by 5 bases and J by 6 bases, 7 bases remained unmatched. In germline, CDR1 is KGHDR, CDR2 SFDVKD. The CDR3 region has the DNA TGTGCCACCAGTGGGGGACAGGGCGGACTCAATGAGCAGTTCTTC. It translates to CATSGGQGGLNEQFF.

Here the CDR3 reads CASSLDLRGAAGYGYTF. CDR3 DNA: TGTGCCAGCAGCTTAGACCTCCGGGGGGCGGCCGGCTATGGCTACACCTTC. V usage is TRBV11-3 and J usage is TRBJ1-2; TRBD1 is a possible D gene (6 bases). The CDR3 sequence is 17 residues long. Germline CDR1 is SGHNT and CDR2 is YENEEA. V gave up 0 bases and J gave up 4 bases, with 18 bases separating them.

The table lists this clone with a few counts. The CDR3 here is CASSQGLAVTGELFF. The CDR3 coding sequence is TGTGCCAGCTCACAGGGACTAGCGGTTACCGGGGAGCTGTTTTTT. The rearrangement uses TRBV18 and TRBJ2-2; TRBD2 agrees at 11 bases. Germline values: CDR1 KGHSH, CDR2 LQKENI. This CDR3 region has 15 residues. V trimming: 4 bases; J trimming: 5 bases; junction bases outside the gene matches: 3.